These 28 T cell receptor beta chains came from one sample sequenced in a study of molecular identifiers for immune sequencing clone quantification. TCRdb ran MiXCR on the PCR reads and lists one entry per CDR3 protein. Of tens of thousands of distinct CDR3 sequences in the sample, 18% were seen once. The material sequenced was naive CD8+ T cells from blood, with Jurkat cell RNA spiked in. Described subset: FACS-sorted CD8+CD4-CCR7+CD45RA+ naive T cells. Source of these receptors: a human donor in good health. Some libraries in this study had Jurkat cell RNA spiked in.

Concerning this clonotype itself: A much bigger clone sits one base away, suggesting this may be a read error. The chain links TRBV20-1 to TRBJ2-4; D might be TRBD1 or TRBD2, each matching 6 bases. Germline V gene sequence: CDR1 DFQATT, CDR2 SNEGSKA (reference sequence). This CDR3 comprises 15 residues. The V and J ends lost 0 bases and 5 bases respectively, with 14 bases between them. The CDR3 reads CSARERGLGENIQYF. CDR3 sequence (DNA): TGCAGTGCTAGAGAACGGGGGCTGGGCGAAAACATTCAGTACTTC.

This clonotype was observed many times. V usage is TRBV5-1 and J usage is TRBJ1-1; 7 bases fit TRBD1. CDR1 and CDR2 (germline): SGHRS, YFSETQ. Trimming removed 3 bases from V and 5 bases from J; junction bases left unmatched: 10. CDR3 length: 15 amino acids. CDR3 amino acids: CASSSSEGAGTEAFF. The CDR3 bases are TGCGCCAGCAGCTCGAGTGAGGGGGCAGGAACTGAAGCTTTCTTT.

V is TRBV29-1 and J is TRBJ2-1; the D is unclear. CDR1 and CDR2 (germline): SQVTM, ANQGSEA. Trimming removed 5 bases from V and 3 bases from J, with 14 bases in between. The CDR3 is made up of 14 amino acids. CDR3 in DNA: TGCAGCGTTACGGGTGGTCAACTCTACAATGAGCAGTTCTTC. It is translated as CSVTGGQLYNEQFF.

This clonotype appeared many times. The gene calls are TRBV15 and TRBJ2-1, with D unresolved. The CDR3 covers 14 residues. Between the trimmed V and J ends, which lost 0 bases and 8 bases, there was a span of 11 bases. The germline V gene encodes CDR1 LNHNV and CDR2 YYDKDF (reference sequence). The CDR3 coding sequence is TGTGCCACCAGCAGAGAAGCCAAGTATCATGAGCAGTTCTTC. This gives the protein CATSREAKYHEQFF. The whole variable domain, filled in from reference TRBV15 and TRBJ2-1, reads DAMVIQNPRYQVTQFGKPVTLSCSQTLNHNVMYWYQQKSSQAPKLLFHYYDKDFNNEADTPDNFQSRRPNTSFCFLDIRSPGLGDTAMYLCATSREAKYHEQFFGPGTRLTVL.

The table lists this clonotype with many counts. V and J are TRBV6-5 and TRBJ2-3; either TRBD1 or TRBD2 may supply D (5 bases each). Germline lookup yields CDR1 MNHEY and CDR2 SVGAGI. Trimming shortened V by 2 bases and J by 4 bases, and 7 bases separated the two germline ends. The CDR3 runs to 13 residues. CDR3 DNA: TGTGCCAGCAGTTACGGGGACCCAGATACGCAGTATTTT. It yields the protein CASSYGDPDTQYF.

This clonotype has ten or more counts. The rearrangement uses TRBV5-6 and TRBJ2-7, with 7 bases aligning to TRBD1. The V gene's germline CDR1 is SGHDT and CDR2 YYEEEE. This CDR3 is built from 14 residues. Trimming removed 0 bases from V and 4 bases from J; junction bases left unmatched: 4. In DNA form, the CDR3 reads TGTGCCAGCAGCTTGGGGGACAGCCAGTACGAGCAGTACTTC. Its translation: CASSLGDSQYEQYF.

This clonotype was seen at least ten times. This chain links TRBV6-6 with TRBJ2-3; D gene ambiguous. V was cut by 0 bases and J by 2 bases, with 12 bases left in between. Germline V gene data show CDR1 as MNHNY and CDR2 as SVGAGI (reference sequence). The CDR3 has 16 amino acids. The CDR3 region is CASSYSSGQLTDTQYF. The CDR3 coding sequence is TGTGCCAGCAGTTACTCTAGTGGCCAGCTCACAGATACGCAGTATTTT.

This clonotype has just a few counts. The rearrangement links TRBV4-1 to TRBJ2-7, with 9 bases identical to TRBD2. Trimming removed 4 bases from V and 4 bases from J; junction bases left unmatched: 11. CDR1 and CDR2 (germline): MGHRA, YSYEKL. This CDR3 is built from 16 residues. DNA for the CDR3: TGCGCCAGCAGCCTTGGATTTTTAGCGGGAGTTTACGAGCAGTACTTC. Translating gives CASSLGFLAGVYEQYF.

Turning to this clonotype: Because it lacks the conserved phenylalanine or tryptophan at the end, this CDR3 is likely a read error. The chain has TRBV4-1 and TRBJ2-3; 8 nucleotides line up with TRBD2. J gave up 4 bases and V 4 bases, and 7 bases lay outside the gene matches. The CDR3 loop spans 15 amino acids. CDR1 is MGHRA and CDR2 is YSYEKL in the germline V gene. CDR3 DNA: TGCGCCAGCAGCCTGACTAGCGCGAGCGCAGATACGCAGTATTCT. Its translation: CASSLTSASADTQYS.

This clonotype was seen at least ten times. V and J are TRBV5-6 and TRBJ2-5, with D unclear. Germline V gene data show CDR1 as SGHDT and CDR2 as YYEEEE. Trimming removed 4 bases from V and 5 bases from J, with 12 bases in between. The CDR3 runs 13 residues. CDR3: CASSPEKFETQYF. The CDR3 coding sequence is TGTGCCAGCAGCCCGGAGAAGTTTGAGACCCAGTACTTC.

This clonotype was seen a few times. The germline gene is not matched at one end of the junction; a read error may be the cause. This chain links TRBV5-3 with TRBJ2-1, with TRBD2 as a possible D gene (6 bases). TRBV5-3 is reported as an ORF; its role is uncertain. The CDR3 has 18 residues. The CDR3 is CASSLDAGIGGHYNEQFF. Written as DNA, the CDR3 is TGTGCCAGCAGCTTGGACGCAGGAATCGGGGGTCACTACAATGAGCAGTTCTTC.

This clonotype was recorded at least ten times. The J gene is TRBJ2-7, the V gene TRBV7-8; 11 positions agree with TRBD2. The CDR3 has 15 amino acids. Looked up from germline, CDR1 is SGHVS and CDR2 is FQNEAQ. Losses at the gene ends were 5 bases for V and 9 bases for J; bases not matched to a gene: 12. For the CDR3, the DNA is TGTGCCAGCAGCCCAGGAGGACTAGCGGGTTCAGTGCAGTACTTC. Protein: CASSPGGLAGSVQYF.

Points on this clonotype: The junction differs from germline at one of its ends, possibly a read error. This chain connects TRBV6-5 to TRBJ2-1; unclear D gene. The CDR3 runs to 16 residues. Germline-derived CDR1 and CDR2 are MNHEY and SVGAGI. DNA for the CDR3: TGTGCCAGCAGTTACTCGGTAGGCGTCCTCTACAATGAGCTGTTCTTC. This translates into CASSYSVGVLYNELFF.

This CDR3 is CASSNGNSPLHF. The CDR3 DNA reads as TGTGCCAGCTCTAACGGTAATTCACCCCTCCACTTT. The J gene is TRBJ1-6, the V gene TRBV28; D remains unclear. CDR1 is MDHEN, CDR2 SYDVKM, per germline. The CDR3 is made up of 12 amino acids. V lost 8 bases, J lost 6 bases, and 8 bases lay in between.

This clonotype is medium-sized. V and J are TRBV14 and TRBJ2-3, with TRBD2 matching over 11 bases. CDR3 length: 16 residues. V was pared by 3 bases and J by 2 bases, with 4 bases of the junction left unmatched. CDR1 and CDR2 from the germline V gene are SGHDN and FVKESK. The CDR3 loop is CASSQPGLADTDTQYF. CDR3 coding DNA: TGTGCCAGCAGCCAGCCGGGACTAGCGGACACAGATACGCAGTATTTT.

This clonotype has ten or more counts. The rearrangement links TRBV4-1 to TRBJ1-1; D not resolved. V lost 0 bases to trimming and J lost 0 bases, with 8 bases between them. CDR1 is MGHRA, CDR2 YSYEKL, per germline. The CDR3 consists of 15 residues. The CDR3 sequence is CASSQERIMNTEAFF. DNA of the CDR3: TGCGCCAGCAGCCAAGAGAGGATCATGAACACTGAAGCTTTCTTT.

Remarks on this clonotype: Possible read error: a much larger clone is one base away. No conserved phenylalanine or tryptophan ends this CDR3, so it is likely a read error. The gene calls are TRBV29-1 and TRBJ2-1; no reliable D call. Germline CDR1 SQVTM, CDR2 ANQGSEA. The CDR3 length is 13 residues. V lost 7 bases and J lost 0, with 10 bases in between. The CDR3 DNA sequence: TGCAGCGCCGACAAGAGCTCCTACAATGAGCAGTTCTCC. Translated: CSADKSSYNEQFS.

The J gene is TRBJ2-7, the V gene TRBV2, with D perhaps TRBD1 or TRBD2 (6 bases each). Germline V gene data show CDR1 as SNHLY and CDR2 as FYNNEI. The CDR3 extends over 14 amino acids. The V and J ends lost 7 bases and 1 base respectively, with 14 bases between them. CDR3 loop: CASILGGESYEQYF. CDR3 nucleotides: TGTGCCAGCATTCTCGGGGGCGAATCCTACGAGCAGTACTTC.

Ten or more counts support this clonotype. The chain recombines TRBV6-6 with TRBJ2-3; 10 bases match TRBD2. The V and J ends lost 2 bases and 3 bases, in that order; junction bases with no gene match: 8. CDR3 length: 17 amino acids. Per germline, CDR1 MNHNY and CDR2 SVGAGI (reference sequence). The DNA of the CDR3 is TGTGCCAGCAGTTACGGTTTAGCGGGAGGTCGGACAGATACGCAGTATTTT. It is translated as CASSYGLAGGRTDTQYF.

As for this clonotype: This may come from a read error, since a much larger clone is one base off. J is TRBJ2-3 and V is TRBV5-3; TRBD1 might be the D (5 bases). TRBV5-3 is an open reading frame, and its role is uncertain. The CDR3 totals 15 residues. The CDR3 DNA reads as TGTGGCAGCAGCTTGGGGCTAGACCTCACAGATACGCAGTATTTT. Its translation is CGSSLGLDLTDTQYF.

This clonotype has a count of ten or more. V usage is TRBV24-1 and J usage is TRBJ2-4; 7 bases map to TRBD2. CDR3 length: 21 amino acids. From germline, CDR1 is KGHDR and CDR2 SFDVKD. Trimming took 8 bases from V and 6 from J; bases not matched to a gene: 30. CDR3: CATMGDPGLREIGPSRNIQYF. CDR3 nucleotide sequence: TGTGCCACCATGGGAGATCCGGGTCTGCGGGAGATTGGGCCCTCCCGAAACATTCAGTACTTC.

This clonotype was recorded at least ten times. The rearrangement uses TRBV25-1 and TRBJ2-2, with a tentative D call TRBD1 (6 bases). The CDR3 has 15 amino acids. V lost 9 bases and J lost 7, with 21 bases in between. Germline CDR1 and CDR2: MGHDK and SYGVNS. CDR3 residues: CARYSGTTLDGELFF. In nucleotides, the CDR3 is TGTGCCAGGTACTCCGGGACAACTTTGGACGGGGAGCTGTTTTTT.

This clonotype has more than one count but fewer than ten. A much larger clone is a single base away; this may be a read error. In this CDR3 the conserved last residue, phenylalanine or tryptophan, is missing, so a read error is likely. V and J are TRBV7-8 and TRBJ2-3; the match to TRBD2 covers 13 bases. V shed 1 base, J shed 3 bases, and the junction held 4 bases outside the gene matches. The CDR3 is 17 amino acids. CDR1 and CDR2 (germline): SGHVS, FQNEAQ. The CDR3 sequence: CASSLVGLAGDTDTQYL. CDR3 nucleotides: TGTGCCAGCAGCTTAGTCGGACTAGCGGGAGATACAGATACGCAGTATCTT.

This clonotype came up many times. The chain links TRBV24-1 to TRBJ2-3; D might be TRBD1 (7 bases). This CDR3 contains 17 residues. In germline, CDR1 is KGHDR, CDR2 SFDVKD. V gave up 0 bases and J gave up 3 bases, with 15 bases separating them. The CDR3: CATSDLGGGLLTDTQYF. As DNA, the CDR3 is TGTGCCACCAGTGATTTGGGAGGGGGCTTGTTGACAGATACGCAGTATTTT.

Regarding this clonotype: Just one base apart from a much larger clone, this may be a read error. The chain is built from TRBV13 and TRBJ2-2; a possible D gene is TRBD2 (6 bases). Germline V lookup: CDR1 PRHDT, CDR2 FYEKMQ (reference sequence). This CDR3 contains 16 residues. In DNA, the CDR3 is TGTGCCAGCAGCCCAAGAATATTCGCGAACACCGGGGGGCTGTTTTTT. It codes for CASSPRIFANTGGLFF.

This clonotype was picked up a small number of times. A read error may account for a junction end that differs from germline. The CDR3 DNA sequence: TGCAGTGCTAGCGGTGCCCAGGGGGTGTTCACCGGGGAGCTGCTTTTT. This translates into CSASGAQGVFTGELLF. The chain is built from TRBV20-1 and TRBJ2-2; 7 bases match TRBD1. This CDR3 region has 16 residues. Germline V gene data show CDR1 as DFQATT and CDR2 as SNEGSKA (reference sequence).

This clonotype was seen once. Given a much more abundant clone one base away, this may be a read error. The V call is TRBV4-3, the J call TRBJ1-1; tentative D call: TRBD1 (6 bases). This CDR3 has 15 residues. V gave up 3 bases and J gave up 4 bases, with 15 bases separating them. The germline V gene has CDR1 LGHNA and CDR2 YSLEER. CDR3 region: CASSHSQGLTTEAFF. CDR3 DNA: TGCGCCAGCAGCCACTCTCAGGGGCTGACCACTGAAGCTTTCTTT.

The V gene is TRBV28, the J gene TRBJ2-1; D may be TRBD1 (5 bases). Germline CDR1 and CDR2: MDHEN and SYDVKM. V was pared by 5 bases and J by 3 bases, with 26 bases between. The CDR3 is made up of 19 amino acids. CDR3 bases: TGTGCCAGCAGTCCCTCCCTGGTCGATGACAGAGGTAACTACAATGAGCAGTTCTTC. It yields the protein CASSPSLVDDRGNYNEQFF.